The 9 T cell receptor beta chains reported below all come from one sample, sequenced in a study of regulatory T cells in long-lasting Graves disease (dated by TCRdb to the early 2020s). The library was generated by multiplex PCR. Sequencing used an Illumina HiSeq 4000. iRepertoire HTBI primers and Arm-PCR amplification of CDR3 regions were used to construct TCR beta libraries. TCRdb ran its own pipeline on the public reads, namely fastp trimming at Q25 and MiXCR clone calling, and kept in-frame beta chains. CDR3 protein sequences are deduplicated, and each keeps its most common genes and DNA. The sample table lists roughly 430,000 distinct CDR3 sequences, about 21% of them with a count of one. 13% to 15% of the sample is taken by the ten largest. The label giving this sample's time point can be read as: persistent/refractory GD, antithyroid drugs over 5 years with positive TRAb. For both TCR sequencing and RNA sequencing, RNA was extracted from PBMCs using TRIzol.

The starting material was peripheral blood mononuclear cells (PBMCs), obtained when the disease was refractory, from a patient treated with antithyroid drugs. The receptors stem from a female donor with Graves disease.

This clonotype came up a few times. The chain joins TRBV15 to TRBJ2-2; TRBD1 matches 10 bases. V was pared by 5 bases and J by 7 bases, with 7 bases of the junction left unmatched. The germline V gene has CDR1 LNHNV and CDR2 YYDKDF (reference sequence). The CDR3 is made up of 15 amino acids. The CDR3 loop reads CATSAGQGMVGELFF. The CDR3, as DNA: TGTGCCACCAGCGCGGGACAGGGGATGGTCGGGGAGCTGTTTTTT.

This clonotype came up many times. CDR3 DNA: TGTGCCAGCAGTTCTACGGACAGGGGGCTTTTCTACGAGCAGTACTTC. Its translation: CASSSTDRGLFYEQYF. The V call is TRBV6-5, the J call TRBJ2-7, with TRBD1 identical over 11 bases. The trim removed 4 bases at V and 3 bases at J, leaving 8 bases unmatched. From germline, CDR1 is MNHEY and CDR2 SVGAGI. CDR3 length equals 16 residues.

This clonotype was seen repeatedly, ten times or more. The chain joins TRBV2 to TRBJ2-6; D not resolved. The germline gives CDR1 SNHLY, CDR2 FYNNEI. Trimming removed 8 bases at V and 3 bases at J, with 5 bases between. This CDR3 is 12 amino acids long. CDR3 protein: CASLYGANVLTF. The CDR3 DNA sequence: TGTGCCAGCCTATATGGGGCCAACGTCCTGACTTTC.

This clonotype was seen repeatedly, ten times or more. The rearrangement uses TRBV2 and TRBJ2-5; D uncertain. Trimming left V 1 base short and J 5 bases short, with 14 bases between. The CDR3 totals 15 residues. Germline loops: CDR1 SNHLY, CDR2 FYNNEI. CDR3: CASSEDGHPMETQYF. The CDR3 DNA reads TGTGCCAGCAGTGAAGACGGTCACCCGATGGAGACCCAGTACTTC.

This clonotype was found many times. This chain connects TRBV2 to TRBJ1-1, with D perhaps TRBD1 (6 bases). Trimming removed 5 bases from V and 2 bases from J, with 12 bases in between. This CDR3 region has 14 residues. Looked up from germline, CDR1 is SNHLY and CDR2 is FYNNEI. The CDR3 is CASSKTGLNTEAFF. The CDR3 DNA follows: TGTGCCAGCAGTAAAACAGGGTTAAACACTGAAGCTTTCTTT.

Ten or more counts support this clonotype. This rearrangement joins TRBV28 to TRBJ1-2, with 9 nucleotides matching TRBD1. Trimming cost V 5 bases and J 14 bases; bases outside gene matches: 15. The germline gives CDR1 MDHEN, CDR2 SYDVKM. The CDR3 loop spans 14 amino acids. CDR3 bases: TGTGCCAGCAGTCTCGCCTCGGGACAGGGCCAAGGTACCTTC. This encodes CASSLASGQGQGTF.

Of note for this clonotype: Just one base apart from a much larger clone, this may be a read error. J is TRBJ2-5 and V is TRBV12-3 or TRBV12-4; D call uncertain. The CDR3 covers 14 residues. Trimming shortened V by 5 bases and J by 9 bases, and 19 bases separated the two germline ends. The CDR3 region has the DNA TGTGCCAGCAGTCCCCACGTCCCAATTGAGGCCCAGTACTTC. This encodes CASSPHVPIEAQYF.

The CDR3 loop reads CASSLDGRGNTGELFF. The CDR3 DNA reads as TGTGCCAGCAGCTTGGACGGGAGGGGGAACACCGGGGAGCTGTTTTTT. The chain carries TRBV5-4 and TRBJ2-2; 8 bases line up with TRBD2. Germline V gives CDR1 SGHNT, CDR2 YYREEE (reference sequence). CDR3 length: 16 residues. With 0 bases clipped from V and 1 base from J, the junction kept 2 bases outside the gene matches.

V gene TRBV19 combines with J gene TRBJ2-2; no definite D call. Germline V CDR1 and CDR2: LNHDA, SQIVND (reference sequence). This CDR3 contains 15 residues. Trimming cost V 7 bases and J 0 bases, with 12 bases left between them. The CDR3 region is CASTPRRTNTGELFF. The CDR3 nucleotides read TGTGCCAGTACTCCCCGGAGAACGAACACCGGGGAGCTGTTTTTT.